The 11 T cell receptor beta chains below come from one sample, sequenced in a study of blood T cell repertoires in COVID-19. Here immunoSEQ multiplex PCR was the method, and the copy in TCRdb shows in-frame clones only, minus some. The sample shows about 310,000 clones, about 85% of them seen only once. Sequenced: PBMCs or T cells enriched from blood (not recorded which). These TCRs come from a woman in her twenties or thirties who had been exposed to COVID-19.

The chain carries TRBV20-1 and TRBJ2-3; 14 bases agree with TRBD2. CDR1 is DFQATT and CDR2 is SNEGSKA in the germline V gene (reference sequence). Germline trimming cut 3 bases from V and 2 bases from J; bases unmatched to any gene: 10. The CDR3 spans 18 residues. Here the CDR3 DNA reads TGCAGTGCTAGTATGGTTTGGACTAGCGGGGGGACCACAGATACGCAGTATTTT. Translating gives CSASMVWTSGGTTDTQYF.

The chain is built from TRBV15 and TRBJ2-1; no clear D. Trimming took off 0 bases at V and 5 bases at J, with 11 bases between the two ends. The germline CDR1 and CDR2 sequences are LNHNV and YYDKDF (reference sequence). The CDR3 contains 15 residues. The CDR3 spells CATSRDWAGNNEQFF. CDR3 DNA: TGTGCCACCAGCAGAGATTGGGCAGGCAACAATGAGCAGTTCTTC.

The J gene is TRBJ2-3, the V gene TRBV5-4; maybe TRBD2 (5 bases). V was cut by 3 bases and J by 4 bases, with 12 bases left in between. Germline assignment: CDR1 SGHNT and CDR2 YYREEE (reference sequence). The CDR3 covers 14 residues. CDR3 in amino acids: CASSSNSAADTQYF. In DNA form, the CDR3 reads TGTGCCAGCAGCTCCAATAGCGCCGCAGATACGCAGTATTTT.

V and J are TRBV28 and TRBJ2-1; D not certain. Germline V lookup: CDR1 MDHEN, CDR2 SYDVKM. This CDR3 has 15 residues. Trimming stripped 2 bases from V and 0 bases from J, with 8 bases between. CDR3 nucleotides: TGTGCCAGCAGTTTAACGGGTTCCTCCTACAATGAGCAGTTCTTC. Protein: CASSLTGSSYNEQFF.

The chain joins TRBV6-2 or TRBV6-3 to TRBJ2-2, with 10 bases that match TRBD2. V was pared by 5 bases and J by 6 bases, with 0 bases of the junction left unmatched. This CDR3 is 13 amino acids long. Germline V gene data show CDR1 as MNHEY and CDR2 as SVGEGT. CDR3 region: CASSGLAAGELFF. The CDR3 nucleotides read TGTGCCAGCAGTGGACTAGCGGCCGGGGAGCTGTTTTTT.

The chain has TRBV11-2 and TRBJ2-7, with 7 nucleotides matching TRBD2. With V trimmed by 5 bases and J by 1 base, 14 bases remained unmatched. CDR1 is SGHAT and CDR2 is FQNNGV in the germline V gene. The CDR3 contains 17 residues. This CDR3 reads CASSPEVVGGRSYEQYF. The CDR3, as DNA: TGTGCCAGCAGCCCCGAGGTTGTGGGAGGGCGTTCCTACGAGCAGTACTTC.

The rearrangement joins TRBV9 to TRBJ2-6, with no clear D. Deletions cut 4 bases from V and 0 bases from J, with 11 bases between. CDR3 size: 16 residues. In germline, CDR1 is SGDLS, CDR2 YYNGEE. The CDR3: CASSTHTGSGANVLTF. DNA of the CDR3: TGTGCCAGCAGCACCCATACCGGCTCTGGGGCCAACGTCCTGACTTTC.

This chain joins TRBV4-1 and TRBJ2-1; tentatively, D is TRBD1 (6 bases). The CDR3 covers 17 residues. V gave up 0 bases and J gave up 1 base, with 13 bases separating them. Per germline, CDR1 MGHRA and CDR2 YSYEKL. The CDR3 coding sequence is TGCGCCAGCAGCCAAGAAGGGGGAGTAGAATCCTACAATGAGCAGTTCTTC. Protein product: CASSQEGGVESYNEQFF.

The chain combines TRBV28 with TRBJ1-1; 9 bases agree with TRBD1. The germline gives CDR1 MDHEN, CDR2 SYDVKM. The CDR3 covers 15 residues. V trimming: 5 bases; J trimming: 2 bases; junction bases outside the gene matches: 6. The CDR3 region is CASSPSGQGNTEAFF. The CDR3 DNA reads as TGTGCCAGCAGTCCCTCGGGACAGGGAAACACTGAAGCTTTCTTT.

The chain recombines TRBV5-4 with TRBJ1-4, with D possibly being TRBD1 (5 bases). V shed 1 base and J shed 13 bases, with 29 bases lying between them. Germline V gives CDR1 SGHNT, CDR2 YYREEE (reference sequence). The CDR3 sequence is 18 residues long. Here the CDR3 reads CASSLSPIWGGTLGALFF. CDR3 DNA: TGTGCCAGCAGCTTGAGTCCTATATGGGGAGGGACCCTCGGTGCACTGTTTTTT.

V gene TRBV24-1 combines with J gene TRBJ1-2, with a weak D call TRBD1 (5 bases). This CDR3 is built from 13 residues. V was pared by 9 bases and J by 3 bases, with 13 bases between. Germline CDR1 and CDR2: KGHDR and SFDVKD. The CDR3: CATAAGGDYGYTF. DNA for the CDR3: TGTGCCACCGCGGCGGGAGGGGACTATGGCTACACCTTC.